This TCR beta chain appears in the sequencing data of a study of shared clonotypes between healthy human individuals. Across the whole study: The plates for each donor numbered three CD4 naive, three CD4 memory, two CD8 naive and one CD8 memory.

Measured with immunoSEQ multiplex PCR; TCRdb has only the in-frame clones, and not every one. Among more than 1,200,000 clones listed, 98% to 99% were seen once. The CDR3 has 16 amino acids. Germline V gene sequence: CDR1 SGHRS, CDR2 YFSETQ. The V segment lost 5 bases and the J segment 4 bases; nucleotides outside the gene matches: 10. This receptor was identified in a man under 40 in good health. The sample taken for sequencing was naive CD4+ T cells sorted from blood. As to subset: CD45RA+ positively selected. The gene calls are TRBV5-1 and TRBJ2-2; 8 bases are a match to TRBD2. CDR3 nucleotides: TGCGCCAGCAGTTTCGGACTAGCAGTTATCACCGGGGAGCTGTTTTTT. This encodes CASSFGLAVITGELFF.